The source of this T cell receptor (beta chain) is a study of beta chain features in type 1 diabetes. Study-level results: cDNA-based reads could over-represent cells with high TCR expression. In type 1 diabetes patients, VDJ junctions had fewer insertions; deletions at these junctions were more frequent. Among patients with Type 1 diabetes, TCRB CDR3s were moderately but significantly shorter in every one of the four CD4+ subsets. The similarity of naive, central memory and Treg TCRB repertoires appeared greater among patients than among healthy donors.

The isolated RNA, all of it, was reverse transcribed, so expressed TCRB transcripts were what got sequenced. Profiling relied on immunoSEQ multiplex PCR, and the TCRdb table lists in-frame clones only, not all of them. The sample includes a few hundred thousand clones, roughly 25% seen only once; the top ten take around 0.011%. Via CD45RO/CCR7/CD25/CD127/CD95/CD27, cells of the CD4+ naive, central memory, regulatory and stem cell-like memory subsets were sorted. On this clone itself: Antigen specificity is unknown.

V dropped 1 base and J dropped 3; count of bases not matched to a gene: 3. The length of the CDR3 is 15 residues. The V gene's germline CDR1 is MGHRA and CDR2 YSYEKL. This chain links TRBV4-1 with TRBJ2-5, with 9 bases that match TRBD2. This clonotype was obtained from a woman in her twenties or thirties with type 1 diabetes. The sequencing sample was made of naive CD4+ T cells from blood. The CDR3 protein is CASSQGLAEEETQYF. CDR3 DNA: TGCGCCAGCAGCCAAGGACTAGCGGAAGAAGAGACCCAGTACTTC.